The 14 T cell receptor beta chains listed next were all sequenced from one sample in a study of cytomegalovirus exposure and HLA in healthy donors. PCR employed 60 Vbeta and 13 Jbeta primers. TCRdb's table, derived via immunoSEQ multiplex PCR, lists solely in-frame clones and lacks some. This table has 18,000 or so clones, about 74% appearing once. The sample comprised PBMCs. These TCRs come from a man between 18 and 29 years old in good health and CMV-seronegative.

V gene TRBV4-1 combines with J gene TRBJ2-1, with 9 positions matching TRBD2. The CDR3 totals 16 residues. The V gene's germline CDR1 is MGHRA and CDR2 YSYEKL. V lost 1 base to trimming and J lost 7 bases; unmatched junction nucleotides: 8. The CDR3 DNA reads as TGCGCCAGCAGCCAAGGGCGCCTAGCGGGAATGAATGAGCAGTTCTTC. This translates into CASSQGRLAGMNEQFF.

The V gene is TRBV6-5, the J gene TRBJ2-2, with 10 bases identical to TRBD2. Trimming removed 7 bases from V and 0 bases from J; junction bases left unmatched: 2. The CDR3 spans 15 residues. Germline CDR1 reads MNHEY; CDR2 reads SVGAGI. The CDR3 nucleotides read TGTGCCAGCACCCTAGCGGGAGCGAACACCGGGGAGCTGTTTTTT. Protein sequence: CASTLAGANTGELFF.

This clone has more than one count but fewer than ten. V and J are TRBV6-1 and TRBJ2-1; perhaps TRBD2 as D (5 bases). The CDR3 has 14 residues. Germline CDR1 reads MNHNS; CDR2 reads SASEGT. With 6 bases removed from V and 9 bases from J, the gap between germline ends came to 18 bases. This CDR3 is CASSETSVVGEQFF. The CDR3 DNA sequence: TGTGCCAGCAGCGAAACTAGTGTGGTGGGTGAGCAGTTCTTC.

V and J are TRBV29-1 and TRBJ1-1; D is uncertain. V was trimmed by 7 bases and J by 2 bases, leaving 8 bases between them. Germline V CDR1 and CDR2: SQVTM, ANQGSEA. The CDR3 runs to 11 residues. The CDR3 is CSERRNTEAFF. CDR3 coding DNA: TGCAGCGAACGTAGAAACACTGAAGCTTTCTTT.

This chain joins TRBV7-9 and TRBJ2-7; unclear D gene. V lost 1 base and J 3 bases, leaving 10 bases between the germline ends. The CDR3 length is 14 residues. Per the germline V gene, CDR1 is SEHNR and CDR2 is FQNEAQ (reference sequence). The CDR3 sequence is CASSLVDSGYEQYF. In DNA form, the CDR3 reads TGTGCCAGCAGCTTAGTAGATTCAGGCTACGAGCAGTACTTC.

This sequence joins TRBV25-1 and TRBJ2-3; no firm D call. The CDR3 runs 14 residues. The V end was cut by 3 bases, the J end by 2 bases, with 9 bases between. Germline lookup yields CDR1 MGHDK and CDR2 SYGVNS. The CDR3 DNA is TGTGCCAGCAGTGACGGCGGAAACACAGATACGCAGTATTTT. As protein: CASSDGGNTDTQYF.

The chain combines TRBV7-2 with TRBJ2-5; weak D call: TRBD2 (6 bases). From germline, CDR1 is SGHTA and CDR2 FQGNSA. Trimming removed 5 bases at V and 5 bases at J, with 18 bases between. This CDR3 is 15 amino acids long. The CDR3 DNA follows: TGTGCCAGCAGCCAGCGGGCTGTGTCGCGGGAGACCCAGTACTTC. It is translated as CASSQRAVSRETQYF.

V is TRBV5-4 and J is TRBJ1-1; D gene uncertain. Per germline, CDR1 SGHNT and CDR2 YYREEE (reference sequence). V gave up 2 bases and J gave up 0 bases, with 14 bases separating them. This CDR3 has 16 amino acids. The CDR3 is CASSFGQVTLNTEAFF. In DNA, the CDR3 is TGTGCCAGCAGCTTCGGCCAGGTAACCTTGAACACTGAAGCTTTCTTT.

This clone turned up a few times. The chain carries TRBV5-1 and TRBJ1-4, with 7 nucleotides matching TRBD1. The CDR3 length is 16 residues. The J segment lost 7 bases and the V segment lost 0 bases, leaving 9 bases of the junction unmatched. Germline V gene data show CDR1 as SGHRS and CDR2 as YFSETQ. CDR3 bases: TGCGCCAGCAGCTTGGCCGGTGCAGGGGGTAGTGAAAAACTGTTTTTT. This encodes CASSLAGAGGSEKLFF.

The CDR3 spells CAWSVLNTPRGAFF. The CDR3 coding sequence is TGTGCCTGGAGTGTACTCAATACTCCCCGGGGAGCTTTCTTT. The chain combines TRBV30 with TRBJ1-1; D unclear. CDR1 is GTSNPN and CDR2 is SVGIG in the germline V gene (reference sequence). CDR3 length: 14 amino acids. Deletions cut 0 bases from V and 10 bases from J, with 18 bases between.

CDR3 in DNA: TGTGCCTGGAAGAGAGCGGGAGGGCCCGATACGCAGTATTTT. Its protein product is CAWKRAGGPDTQYF. V is TRBV30 and J is TRBJ2-3; 10 bases are shared with TRBD2. The ends lost 4 bases at V and 6 bases at J; junction bases unmatched: 7. CDR3 length: 14 residues. Germline assignment: CDR1 GTSNPN and CDR2 SVGIG (reference sequence).

This clone was detected only a few times. The chain uses TRBV6-1 and TRBJ2-1, with unresolved D. Germline CDR1 reads MNHNS; CDR2 reads SASEGT. Trimming removed 1 base from V and 0 bases from J, with 7 bases in between. The length of the CDR3 is 15 residues. CDR3 region: CASSEGAASYNEQFF. In DNA, the CDR3 is TGTGCCAGCAGTGAAGGGGCTGCCTCCTACAATGAGCAGTTCTTC.

The chain has TRBV4-2 and TRBJ2-5; 9 bases are shared with TRBD2. Trimming removed 4 bases from V and 2 bases from J; junction bases left unmatched: 14. CDR3 length: 18 residues. CDR1 is LGHNA and CDR2 is YNFKEQ in the germline V gene. CDR3 sequence reads: CASSPTVARGGFQETQYF. DNA for the CDR3: TGTGCCAGCAGCCCGACCGTAGCGCGGGGGGGATTTCAAGAGACCCAGTACTTC.

The rearrangement uses TRBV29-1 and TRBJ1-4, with TRBD1 matching 10 bases. This CDR3 is built from 13 residues. CDR1 and CDR2 from the germline V gene are SQVTM and ANQGSEA. The trim removed 6 bases at V and 7 bases at J, leaving 5 bases unmatched. The CDR3 sequence: CSVVDRGSEKLFF. CDR3 nucleotide sequence: TGCAGCGTCGTGGACAGGGGGAGTGAAAAACTGTTTTTT.